This entry lists 9 T cell receptor beta chains sequenced from one sample in a study of cytomegalovirus exposure and HLA in healthy donors. The primer mix had 60 Vbeta and 13 Jbeta primers. Generated by immunoSEQ multiplex PCR, the TCRdb table keeps only in-frame clones and is missing some. The sample carries approximately 150,000 clones, 70% to 85% recorded once. Sequencing was performed on PBMCs. Source of these receptors: a man aged 40-49 years in good health and CMV-seronegative.

The V call is TRBV29-1, the J call TRBJ2-2, with a tentative D call TRBD2 (6 bases). From germline, CDR1 is SQVTM and CDR2 ANQGSEA. The CDR3 is 13 amino acids. V lost 7 bases, J lost 8 bases, and 17 bases lay in between. The CDR3 spells CSARDSQAGELFF. The CDR3 DNA follows: TGCAGCGCAAGGGACTCCCAGGCTGGGGAGCTGTTTTTT.

V and J are TRBV5-8 and TRBJ2-7; D remains unclear. The CDR3 contains 13 residues. Looked up from germline, CDR1 is SGHTS and CDR2 is YDEGEE. V lost 0 bases and J lost 0, with 4 bases in between. DNA for the CDR3: TGTGCCAGCAGCTTGGACACCTCCTACGAGCAGTACTTC. It translates to CASSLDTSYEQYF.

The chain uses TRBV18 and TRBJ1-1; the D gene is possibly TRBD1 (5 bases). The CDR3 runs 15 residues. In germline, CDR1 is KGHSH, CDR2 LQKENI. The germline V and J ends were trimmed by 2 bases and 1 base, with 11 bases remaining between them. Here the CDR3 reads CASSPTGRPNTEAFF. The CDR3 coding sequence is TGTGCCAGCTCACCAACAGGTCGGCCGAACACTGAAGCTTTCTTT.

The V and J genes are TRBV18 and TRBJ2-1; TRBD2 aligns across 8 bases. V was pared by 6 bases and J by 0 bases, with 4 bases of the junction left unmatched. Germline values: CDR1 KGHSH, CDR2 LQKENI. The CDR3 totals 15 residues. The CDR3 loop is CASSQRETSYNEQFF. The DNA of the CDR3 is TGTGCCAGCTCCCAGCGGGAGACCTCCTACAATGAGCAGTTCTTC.

This chain connects TRBV5-4 to TRBJ2-7; TRBD1 matches at 9 bases. This CDR3 region has 16 residues. Losses at the gene ends were 4 bases for V and 0 bases for J; bases not matched to a gene: 8. Germline CDR1 and CDR2: SGHNT and YYREEE (reference sequence). CDR3 DNA: TGTGCCAGCAGCCGAGAACCGACAGGGGGCTCCTACGAGCAGTACTTC. Its protein product is CASSREPTGGSYEQYF.

This chain uses TRBV29-1 with TRBJ2-7, with 7 bases lining up with TRBD1. Germline V lookup: CDR1 SQVTM, CDR2 ANQGSEA. The CDR3 length is 14 residues. V gave up 1 base and J gave up 1 base; unmatched junction bases: 4. The CDR3 loop is CSVEGGQASYEQYF. For the CDR3, the DNA is TGCAGCGTTGAAGGTGGACAGGCTTCCTACGAGCAGTACTTC.

The chain has TRBV14 and TRBJ1-3, with TRBD1 matching 7 bases. The J segment lost 7 bases and the V segment lost 5 bases, leaving 8 bases of the junction unmatched. Germline V gives CDR1 SGHDN, CDR2 FVKESK. The CDR3 sequence is 14 residues long. The CDR3 sequence is CASSIRGSGNTIYF. The CDR3 coding sequence is TGTGCCAGCAGCATCAGGGGGTCGGGGAACACCATATATTTT. Supplemented by reference TRBV14 and TRBJ1-3, the full variable domain reads EAGVTQFPSHSVIEKGQTVTLRCDPISGHDNLYWYRRVMGKEIKFLLHFVKESKQDESGMPNNRFLAERTGGTYSTLKVQPAELEDSGVYFCASSIRGSGNTIYFGEGSWLTVV.

The J gene is TRBJ2-2, the V gene TRBV28; a possible D gene is TRBD2 (5 bases). Trimming cost V 5 bases and J 9 bases, with 19 bases left between them. This CDR3 spans 15 amino acids. Germline-derived CDR1 and CDR2 are MDHEN and SYDVKM. The CDR3 nucleotides are TGTGCCAGCAGTACCGAGAGGGAGAGCTCAAGGGAGCTGTTTTTT. Translated: CASSTERESSRELFF.

V usage is TRBV27 and J usage is TRBJ1-1; 10 bases are shared with TRBD1. Germline V CDR1 and CDR2: MNHEY, SMNVEV (reference sequence). The ends lost 0 bases at V and 6 bases at J; junction bases unmatched: 13. This CDR3 has 18 residues. In DNA form, the CDR3 reads TGTGCCAGCAGTTTATCTTATCCGGGACAGGGGAGGCGAGCTGAAGCTTTCTTT. It is translated as CASSLSYPGQGRRAEAFF.